This TCR beta chain was retrieved from a study of blood T cell repertoires in COVID-19. About the study: Italy, Spain and the United States were the sources of the convalescent and acute COVID-19 samples.

Authors' processing steps: Counts of nucleated cells, estimated from reference gene primer amplification, were obtained. Generated by immunoSEQ multiplex PCR, the TCRdb table keeps only in-frame clones and is missing some. D and trimming come from the DNA, and the V and J calls and clone size come from that table. The profile shows 68,000 or so clones, roughly nine tenths of them singletons. With 4 bases clipped from V and 4 bases from J, the junction kept 8 bases outside the gene matches. Germline V gene data show CDR1 as KGHSH and CDR2 as LQKENI. The length of the CDR3 is 16 residues. Specimen: peripheral blood. This sequence joins TRBV18 and TRBJ2-2; TRBD2 agrees at 8 bases. This sequence was found in a man in his forties or fifties with acute or convalescent COVID-19. The CDR3 DNA is TGTGCCAGCTCACTTTTAGGGACTAGTATCACCGGGGAGCTGTTTTTT. The encoded protein is CASSLLGTSITGELFF.